The clone carrying this TCR beta chain was detected a few times. These data belong to a study of blood T cell repertoires in COVID-19. In the authors' methods: Nucleated cell number was recorded as an estimate derived from reference gene primer amplification. The repertoire was sequenced with immunoSEQ multiplex PCR; TCRdb's copy has only in-frame clones and lacks some. V, J and clone size derive from that table, while D and trimming were established from the DNA sequence. There are under 250,000 clones in the sample; 88% occur only once, and 3.7% lies in the top ten. Trimming shortened V by 8 bases and J by 1 base, and 11 bases separated the two germline ends. The CDR3 spans 13 residues. Germline V gives CDR1 MNHEY, CDR2 SVGAGI.

This receptor was obtained from a woman aged 30 to 39 who had been exposed to COVID-19. This chain uses TRBV6-5 with TRBJ1-1; weak D call: TRBD1 (5 bases). Specimen: PBMCs or T cells enriched from blood (not recorded which). CDR3: CASGRRGNTEAFF. The CDR3 region has the DNA TGTGCCAGCGGGCGTAGGGGGAACACTGAAGCTTTCTTT.